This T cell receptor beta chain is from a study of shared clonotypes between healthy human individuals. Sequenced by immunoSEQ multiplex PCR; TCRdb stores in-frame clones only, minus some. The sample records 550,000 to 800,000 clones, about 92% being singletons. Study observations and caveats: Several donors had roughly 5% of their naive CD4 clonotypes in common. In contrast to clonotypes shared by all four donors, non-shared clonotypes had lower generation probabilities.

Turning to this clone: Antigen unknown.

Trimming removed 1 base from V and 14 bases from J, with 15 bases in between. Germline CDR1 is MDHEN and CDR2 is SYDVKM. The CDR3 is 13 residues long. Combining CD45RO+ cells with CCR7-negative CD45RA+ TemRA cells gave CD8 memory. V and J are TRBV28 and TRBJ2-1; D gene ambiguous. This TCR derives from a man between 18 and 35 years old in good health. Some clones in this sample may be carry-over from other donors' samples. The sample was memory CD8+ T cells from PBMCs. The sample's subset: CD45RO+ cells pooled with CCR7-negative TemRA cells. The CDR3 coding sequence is TGTGCCAGCAGTTTATTGGTACGGATGATAAAGTTCTTC. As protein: CASSLLVRMIKFF.